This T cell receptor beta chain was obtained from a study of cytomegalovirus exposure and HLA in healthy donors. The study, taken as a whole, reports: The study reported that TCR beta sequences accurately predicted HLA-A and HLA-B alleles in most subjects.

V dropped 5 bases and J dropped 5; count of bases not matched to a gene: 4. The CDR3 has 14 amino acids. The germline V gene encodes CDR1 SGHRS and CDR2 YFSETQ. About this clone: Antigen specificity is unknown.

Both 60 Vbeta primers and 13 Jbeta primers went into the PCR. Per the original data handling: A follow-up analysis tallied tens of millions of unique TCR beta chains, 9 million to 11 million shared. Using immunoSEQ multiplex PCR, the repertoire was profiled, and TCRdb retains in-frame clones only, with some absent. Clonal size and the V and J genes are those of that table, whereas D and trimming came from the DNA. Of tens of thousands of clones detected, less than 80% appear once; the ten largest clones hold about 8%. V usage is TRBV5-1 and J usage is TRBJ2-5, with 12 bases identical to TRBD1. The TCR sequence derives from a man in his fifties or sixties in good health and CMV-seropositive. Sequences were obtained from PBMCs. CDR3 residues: CASRRDRGLETQYF. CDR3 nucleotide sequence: TGCGCCAGCAGGCGGGACAGGGGGCTGGAGACCCAGTACTTC.